The 20 T cell receptor beta chains below were found in one sample sequenced in a study of blood T cell repertoires in COVID-19. This table comes from immunoSEQ multiplex PCR, and its TCRdb copy is limited to in-frame clones, with some not included. The sample includes 300,000 to 400,000 clones, around four fifths of them seen just once. Sequencing was done on a sample of peripheral blood. The receptors shown here come from a man aged 25 to 45 with active or convalescent COVID-19.

This chain uses TRBV30 with TRBJ2-1; D perhaps matches TRBD1 (5 bases). The CDR3 has 13 amino acids. CDR1 GTSNPN and CDR2 SVGIG come from the germline V gene (reference sequence). V was cut by 0 bases and J by 10 bases, with 13 bases left in between. Here the CDR3 reads CAWSVRGAREQFF. CDR3 in DNA: TGTGCCTGGAGTGTAAGGGGTGCACGAGAGCAGTTCTTC.

This clone was detected a few times. J is TRBJ1-1 and V is TRBV6-5; possibly TRBD1 for D (6 bases). This CDR3 spans 14 amino acids. The V gene lost 8 bases and the J gene lost 3 bases, with 16 bases spanning the gap. Germline V gene lookup returns CDR1 MNHEY and CDR2 SVGAGI. CDR3 protein: CASGSRGRDTEAFF. The CDR3 DNA sequence: TGTGCCAGCGGCTCCAGGGGTAGGGACACTGAAGCTTTCTTT.

The chain carries TRBV7-8 and TRBJ1-1; 8 bases align to TRBD1. The CDR3 is 12 amino acids. The V segment lost 3 bases and the J segment 8 bases; nucleotides outside the gene matches: 2. From germline, CDR1 is SGHVS and CDR2 FQNEAQ. CDR3 loop: CASSLNRGEAFF. CDR3 DNA sequence: TGTGCCAGCAGCTTGAACAGGGGGGAAGCTTTCTTT.

The chain combines TRBV11-2 with TRBJ2-1, with 14 bases aligning to TRBD2. This CDR3 is built from 14 residues. Germline values: CDR1 SGHAT, CDR2 FQNNGV. V dropped 6 bases and J dropped 9; count of bases not matched to a gene: 4. DNA for the CDR3: TGTGCCAGCAGGCGGGGACTAGCGGGAGTTGAGCAGTTCTTC. Encoded protein: CASRRGLAGVEQFF.

This clone was counted between two and nine times. The chain uses TRBV5-1 and TRBJ1-3; perhaps TRBD1 as D (6 bases). CDR1 and CDR2 from the germline V gene are SGHRS and YFSETQ. The CDR3 sequence is 15 residues long. Trimming removed 4 bases from V and 2 bases from J, with 13 bases in between. CDR3 in amino acids: CASSVTGSTGNTIYF. For the CDR3, the DNA is TGCGCCAGCAGCGTCACAGGGTCGACTGGAAACACCATATATTTT.

The CDR3 reads CASSIGAPRYGNTIYF. DNA for the CDR3: TGTGCCAGTAGTATAGGAGCGCCGCGATATGGAAACACCATATATTTT. The rearrangement joins TRBV19 to TRBJ1-3, with D hard to call. CDR1 LNHDA and CDR2 SQIVND come from the germline V gene (reference sequence). Trimming stripped 1 base from V and 3 bases from J, with 13 bases between. The CDR3 is 16 amino acids.

This chain links TRBV9 with TRBJ1-6; tentative D call: TRBD1 (5 bases). Trimming removed 3 bases from V and 9 bases from J, with 19 bases in between. This CDR3 is 16 amino acids long. The germline gives CDR1 SGDLS, CDR2 YYNGEE. CDR3 DNA: TGTGCCAGCAGCGGGAGCGGGACCCCGAGGCGTTCACCCCTCCACTTT. Its protein is CASSGSGTPRRSPLHF.

The chain links TRBV30 to TRBJ2-7; 9 bases agree with TRBD2. Germline lookup yields CDR1 GTSNPN and CDR2 SVGIG (reference sequence). This CDR3 is 13 amino acids long. J gave up 6 bases and V 0 bases, and 3 bases lay outside the gene matches. CDR3 protein: CAWSVSGGLEQYF. The CDR3, as DNA: TGTGCCTGGAGTGTAAGCGGGGGGCTCGAGCAGTACTTC.

The gene calls are TRBV2 and TRBJ2-7, with 12 bases aligning to TRBD1. The CDR3 covers 14 residues. Germline values: CDR1 SNHLY, CDR2 FYNNEI. Losses at the gene ends were 7 bases for V and 6 bases for J; bases not matched to a gene: 7. This CDR3 reads CASIGGTGGAEQYF. In DNA, the CDR3 is TGTGCCAGCATCGGCGGGACAGGGGGCGCCGAGCAGTACTTC.

This chain links TRBV5-1 with TRBJ2-2; D is possibly TRBD2 (5 bases). V was shortened by 4 bases and J by 7 bases, with 17 bases between the two germline ends. Germline assignment: CDR1 SGHRS and CDR2 YFSETQ. The CDR3 extends over 15 amino acids. DNA of the CDR3: TGCGCCAGCAGCAGTAGCGTAATGATGGTCGGGGAGCTGTTTTTT. It specifies CASSSSVMMVGELFF.

The chain employs TRBV5-5 and TRBJ2-1; a weak D match, TRBD1 (6 bases). The V gene's germline CDR1 is SGHKS and CDR2 YYEKEE (reference sequence). V gave up 4 bases and J gave up 8 bases, with 10 bases separating them. The CDR3 runs to 12 residues. In DNA, the CDR3 is TGTGCCAGCAGCGCCAGGGGATATGAGCAGTTCTTC. This translates into CASSARGYEQFF.

The genes are TRBV4-1 and TRBJ2-2, with 10 bases that match TRBD1. CDR1 is MGHRA and CDR2 is YSYEKL in the germline V gene. The CDR3 loop spans 15 amino acids. The V and J ends lost 4 bases and 3 bases, in that order; junction bases with no gene match: 2. CDR3: CASSRGQGYTGELFF. The CDR3 coding sequence is TGCGCCAGCAGCCGGGGACAGGGGTACACCGGGGAGCTGTTTTTT.

The rearrangement links TRBV9 to TRBJ1-2; 8 positions match TRBD1. Losses at the gene ends were 4 bases for V and 4 bases for J; bases not matched to a gene: 3. This CDR3 region has 13 residues. Germline V gene sequence: CDR1 SGDLS, CDR2 YYNGEE. The CDR3 DNA reads as TGTGCCAGCAGCATAACAGGGGGCTATGGCTACACCTTC. Amino acids: CASSITGGYGYTF.

This chain uses TRBV6-5 with TRBJ2-1; 7 bases agree with TRBD2. This CDR3 comprises 13 residues. The trim removed 5 bases at V and 6 bases at J, leaving 4 bases unmatched. Looked up from germline, CDR1 is MNHEY and CDR2 is SVGAGI. The CDR3 reads CASSRGLVNEQFF. Here the CDR3 DNA reads TGTGCCAGCAGTCGAGGACTAGTCAATGAGCAGTTCTTC.

The V and J genes are TRBV21-1 and TRBJ2-7; TRBD2 is taken as the D call from the table, unchecked against the DNA. TRBV21-1 is shown as a pseudogene. This CDR3 is built from 16 residues. The CDR3 DNA sequence: TGTGCCAGCAGCATCCGGAGTGGGGGGGCCTCCTACGAGCAGTACTTC. It translates to CASSIRSGGASYEQYF.

The chain has TRBV4-3 and TRBJ1-6; no clear D gene. Trimming removed 1 base at V and 7 bases at J, with 20 bases between. Germline CDR1 and CDR2: LGHNA and YSLEER. CDR3 length equals 18 residues. The CDR3 coding sequence is TGCGCCAGCAGCCAAGCGGTAAAGTCACGGGTTCGCAATTCACCCCTCCACTTT. This codes for CASSQAVKSRVRNSPLHF.

This chain links TRBV30 with TRBJ2-3, with D perhaps TRBD1 (6 bases). V gave up 4 bases and J gave up 12 bases, with 20 bases separating them. CDR1 is GTSNPN, CDR2 SVGIG, per germline (reference sequence). CDR3 length: 13 residues. CDR3 coding DNA: TGTGCCTGGATCTGGGCGGACAGTGGATATCAGTATTTT. Residues: CAWIWADSGYQYF.

This chain links TRBV9 with TRBJ2-7; 12 bases map to TRBD1. Germline V gives CDR1 SGDLS, CDR2 YYNGEE. The CDR3 runs to 15 residues. With 4 bases clipped from V and 5 bases from J, the junction kept 7 bases outside the gene matches. This CDR3 reads CASSLEGTGGDEQYF. For the CDR3, the DNA is TGTGCCAGCAGCCTTGAAGGGACAGGGGGCGACGAGCAGTACTTC.

The chain uses TRBV5-1 and TRBJ1-1, with TRBD1 as a possible D gene (5 bases). From germline, CDR1 is SGHRS and CDR2 YFSETQ. This CDR3 spans 16 amino acids. V shed 6 bases and J shed 0 bases, with 18 bases lying between them. CDR3 residues: CASTLTPGFMNTEAFF. Here the CDR3 DNA reads TGCGCCAGCACGCTTACCCCAGGGTTTATGAACACTGAAGCTTTCTTT.

This sequence joins TRBV7-3 and TRBJ1-6; unclear D gene. The germline gives CDR1 SGHTA, CDR2 FQGTGA. Trimming removed 5 bases from V and 12 bases from J, with 11 bases in between. The CDR3 length is 12 residues. The DNA for the CDR3 is TGTGCCAGCAGCACCGGTTCGGGACCCCTCCACTTT. Translating it yields CASSTGSGPLHF.